Shown below are 30 T cell receptor beta chains from a single sample sequenced in a study of neurological immune-mediated disorders. TCRdb reprocessed the 5' RACE reads via MiXCR and lists one record per CDR3 protein. In the table there are under 60,000 distinct CDR3 sequences, approximately 3.3% of which are singletons. Sequenced sample: PBMCs. These receptors were taken from a man in his forties with multiple sclerosis.

About this clonotype itself: A read error may be the cause here, since a much bigger clone is one base away. The chain employs TRBV28 and TRBJ1-1; the D gene is possibly TRBD1 (6 bases). Germline CDR1 MDHEN, CDR2 SYDVKM. The CDR3 extends over 13 amino acids. Between the trimmed V and J ends, which lost 10 bases and 4 bases, there was a span of 16 bases. CDR3 region: CATRGKAGTEAFF. The CDR3 DNA is TGTGCCACCAGGGGAAAGGCGGGCACTGAAGCTTTCTTT.

This clonotype was counted only a few times. One end of the junction is discordant with germline, which a read error may explain. The CDR3 is CALPPPTNTDTQYF. The CDR3 nucleotides read TGTGCGTTACCCCCTCCGACAAACACAGATACGCAGTATTTT. The V call is TRBV20-1, the J call TRBJ2-3; no firm D call. The CDR3 runs 14 residues. The germline gives CDR1 DFQATT, CDR2 SNEGSKA (reference sequence).

This rearrangement joins TRBV28 to TRBJ1-5; D is unresolved. The germline CDR1 and CDR2 sequences are MDHEN and SYDVKM. The germline V and J ends were trimmed by 6 bases and 4 bases, with 7 bases remaining between them. The length of the CDR3 is 12 residues. In DNA, the CDR3 is TGTGCCAGCAGCATACCAAATCAGCCCCAGCATTTT. It encodes CASSIPNQPQHF.

Details on this clonotype: One end of the junction does not line up with germline, which may come from a read error. DNA for the CDR3: TGCAGTGCTAGAGATCGTCGAGGAGGTTCACCCCTCAACTTT. Translating it yields CSARDRRGGSPLNF. This chain links TRBV20-1 with TRBJ1-6, with D hard to call. Germline assignment: CDR1 DFQATT and CDR2 SNEGSKA (reference sequence). The CDR3 covers 14 residues.

This clonotype showed up many times. This chain joins TRBV5-1 and TRBJ2-2; 10 bases fit TRBD1. Germline loops: CDR1 SGHRS, CDR2 YFSETQ. The length of the CDR3 is 18 residues. Unmatched junction bases numbered 11, after V lost 0 bases and J lost 6 bases. CDR3 residues: CASSLEPGQGRSAGELFF. CDR3 sequence (DNA): TGCGCCAGCAGCTTGGAGCCGGGACAGGGGAGGTCGGCCGGGGAGCTGTTTTTT.

Ten or more counts support this clonotype. The V and J genes are TRBV3-1 and TRBJ2-1; no definite D call. Trimming removed 3 bases from V and 4 bases from J, with 10 bases in between. This CDR3 has 14 residues. Germline assignment: CDR1 LGHDT and CDR2 YNNKEL (reference sequence). CDR3 sequence: CASSQGLRYNEQFF. The DNA for the CDR3 is TGTGCCAGCAGCCAGGGGTTGAGATACAATGAGCAGTTCTTC.

This clonotype was recorded at least ten times. The rearrangement links TRBV20-1 to TRBJ1-1; the match to TRBD1 covers 8 bases. The length of the CDR3 is 13 residues. Germline loops: CDR1 DFQATT, CDR2 SNEGSKA (reference sequence). J gave up 4 bases and V 6 bases, and 7 bases lay outside the gene matches. The CDR3 region is CSAAGTGTTEAFF. CDR3 bases: TGCAGTGCGGCCGGGACAGGTACCACTGAAGCTTTCTTT.

This clonotype was detected many times. The V call is TRBV12-3 or TRBV12-4, the J call TRBJ1-2, with 7 positions matching TRBD1. V lost 2 bases and J lost 5; bases outside the gene matches: 5. The CDR3 totals 14 residues. CDR3 in amino acids: CASSLTGVLYGYTF. The CDR3 DNA sequence: TGTGCCAGCAGTTTAACAGGGGTATTGTATGGCTACACCTTC.

At least ten counts were recorded for this clonotype. The rearrangement links TRBV5-1 to TRBJ2-1; D is unresolved. This CDR3 has 13 amino acids. Germline lookup yields CDR1 SGHRS and CDR2 YFSETQ. V lost 3 bases, J lost 5 bases, and 9 bases lay in between. CDR3 sequence reads: CASSSGLHNEQFF. The CDR3 DNA is TGCGCCAGCAGCTCCGGCCTTCACAATGAGCAGTTCTTC.

This clonotype was counted ten times or more. This sequence joins TRBV7-9 and TRBJ2-5; D is uncertain. Trimming left V 2 bases short and J 2 bases short, with 9 bases between. CDR1 SEHNR and CDR2 FQNEAQ come from the germline V gene (reference sequence). The CDR3 is 14 amino acids. CDR3 sequence reads: CASSLKLTQETQYF. In DNA, the CDR3 is TGTGCCAGCAGCTTAAAACTGACTCAAGAGACCCAGTACTTC. Drawing the rest from reference TRBV7-9 and TRBJ2-5, the complete variable domain is DTGVSQNPRHKITKRGQNVTFRCDPISEHNRLYWYRQTLGQGPEFLTYFQNEAQLEKSRLLSDRFSAERPKGSFSTLEIQRTEQGDSAMYLCASSLKLTQETQYFGPGTRLLVL.

The chain has TRBV6-1 and TRBJ2-5, with 9 nucleotides matching TRBD2. V shed 4 bases, J shed 2 bases, and the junction held 5 bases outside the gene matches. CDR1 and CDR2 (germline): MNHNS, SASEGT. The length of the CDR3 is 15 residues. In DNA, the CDR3 is TGTGCCAGCAGTGTCCTAGCGGGGCCTCAAGAGACCCAGTACTTC. Protein: CASSVLAGPQETQYF.

This clonotype appeared many times. The DNA for the CDR3 is TGTGCCAGTTCCACCGGGACTGAATCTACCGAGCAGTACTTC. Protein product: CASSTGTESTEQYF. The chain links TRBV18 to TRBJ2-7; D is possibly TRBD2 (6 bases). Germline CDR1 is KGHSH and CDR2 is LQKENI. CDR3 size: 14 residues. The ends were cut back, 9 bases at V and 6 bases at J, with 21 bases in the middle.

This clonotype was seen at least ten times. V and J are TRBV12-3 or TRBV12-4 and TRBJ2-1; possible D gene TRBD1, 6 bases. V was pared by 7 bases and J by 7 bases, with 11 bases between. CDR3 size: 12 residues. DNA for the CDR3: TGTGCCAGCACCCCGCAGGGGAATGAGCAGTTCTTC. It codes for CASTPQGNEQFF.

Ten or more counts support this clonotype. The chain is built from TRBV7-9 and TRBJ1-1, with unresolved D. The germline gives CDR1 SEHNR, CDR2 FQNEAQ (reference sequence). Between the trimmed V and J ends, which lost 3 bases and 1 base, there was a span of 6 bases. The length of the CDR3 is 13 residues. The CDR3 reads CASSFSGNTEAFF. The DNA for the CDR3 is TGTGCCAGCAGCTTCTCAGGGAACACTGAAGCTTTCTTT.

This clonotype has a count of ten or more. The chain couples TRBV7-9 to TRBJ2-4, with TRBD1 as a possible D gene (5 bases). The CDR3 loop spans 17 amino acids. Trimming took 5 bases from V and 0 from J, leaving 17 bases between them. Germline V lookup: CDR1 SEHNR, CDR2 FQNEAQ (reference sequence). The CDR3 DNA follows: TGTGCCAGCAGCCCAGGGTGGGTTGGGAAAGCCAAAAACATTCAGTACTTC. As protein: CASSPGWVGKAKNIQYF.

In its sample, this clonotype was seen many times. The CDR3 DNA is TGCGCCAGCAGCTTCGGCGGACAGAGCACTGAAGCTTTCTTT. Its translation: CASSFGGQSTEAFF. This chain joins TRBV5-1 and TRBJ1-1; tentative D call: TRBD1 (6 bases). With 2 bases removed from V and 4 bases from J, the gap between germline ends came to 12 bases. Germline CDR1 is SGHRS and CDR2 is YFSETQ. The CDR3 length is 14 residues.

This clonotype was seen at least ten times. The CDR3 spells CASSITVAGGTDTQYF. CDR3 nucleotide sequence: TGTGCCAGCAGCATCACGGTAGCGGGGGGCACAGATACGCAGTATTTT. The chain combines TRBV9 with TRBJ2-3, with 9 bases lining up with TRBD2. From germline, CDR1 is SGDLS and CDR2 YYNGEE. Germline trimming cut 4 bases from V and 1 base from J; bases unmatched to any gene: 7. This CDR3 is 16 amino acids long.

This clonotype has at least ten counts. The rearrangement uses TRBV20-1 and TRBJ2-7; the match to TRBD2 covers 12 bases. Trimming took 3 bases from V and 4 from J; bases not matched to a gene: 4. This CDR3 is built from 14 residues. Germline assignment: CDR1 DFQATT and CDR2 SNEGSKA (reference sequence). The CDR3 DNA sequence: TGCAGTGCTAGCGCGGGACTAGCGGGTTACGAGCAGTACTTC. Its translation is CSASAGLAGYEQYF.

A few counts support this clonotype. This CDR3 reads CASSLEAPTEAFF. CDR3 DNA: TGCGCCAGCAGCTTGGAAGCCCCCACTGAAGCTTTCTTT. V is TRBV5-1 and J is TRBJ1-1; D unresolved. With 0 bases removed from V and 4 bases from J, the gap between germline ends came to 7 bases. CDR3 length: 13 amino acids. The germline CDR1 and CDR2 sequences are SGHRS and YFSETQ.

Comment on this clonotype: This may stem from a read error, because a much larger clone lies one nucleotide away. The gene calls are TRBV15 and TRBJ1-5; D ambiguous. The CDR3 is 8 amino acids. Germline V gene data show CDR1 as LNHNV and CDR2 as YYDKDF (reference sequence). The CDR3 region has the DNA TGTCGCAATCAGCCCCAGCATTTT. Translated: CRNQPQHF.

To note about this clonotype: The conserved final phenylalanine or tryptophan is absent from the CDR3, which likely points to a read error. V gene TRBV20-1 combines with J gene TRBJ2-7; D possibly matches TRBD1 or TRBD2 (5 bases each). The germline V and J ends were trimmed by 6 bases and 6 bases, with 6 bases remaining between them. Germline assignment: CDR1 DFQATT and CDR2 SNEGSKA (reference sequence). The CDR3 is 9 residues long. The CDR3 reads CSAGVEQYN. In DNA form, the CDR3 reads TGCAGTGCGGGGGTCGAGCAGTACAAC.

This clonotype was picked up many times. The chain uses TRBV29-1 and TRBJ1-1; no firm D call. In germline, CDR1 is SQVTM, CDR2 ANQGSEA. The CDR3 runs to 14 residues. V was pared by 3 bases and J by 5 bases, with 16 bases between. The chain's CDR3 is CSVDLSRGGTEAFF. For the CDR3, the DNA is TGCAGCGTTGACCTGTCCCGCGGTGGAACTGAAGCTTTCTTT.

This clonotype came up many times. One junction end does not reproduce the germline sequence, and a read error may be involved. The CDR3: CASSAQQGGSSPLNF. Here the CDR3 DNA reads TGTGCCAGCAGCGCGCAACAGGGTGGGAGTTCACCCCTCAACTTT. The chain has TRBV7-2 and TRBJ1-6; TRBD1 might be the D (6 bases). The CDR3 contains 15 residues. In germline, CDR1 is SGHTA, CDR2 FQGNSA. Using reference TRBV7-2 and TRBJ1-6 for the parts outside the CDR3, the full variable domain is GAGVSQSPSNKVTEKGKDVELRCDPISGHTALYWYRQSLGQGLEFLIYFQGNSAPDKSGLPSDRFSAERTGGSVSTLTIQRTQQEDSAVYLCASSAQQGGSSPLNFGNGTRLTVT.

This clonotype was detected a few times. The chain carries TRBV3-1 and TRBJ2-7; 7 bases align to TRBD2. Trimming at V came to 1 base and at J to 6 bases, leaving 3 bases not matched to a gene. The CDR3 is 13 residues long. Germline V gene lookup returns CDR1 LGHDT and CDR2 YNNKEL (reference sequence). CDR3 in DNA: TGTGCCAGCAGCCAAGGACTAGCCGGCGAGCAGTACTTC. The encoded protein is CASSQGLAGEQYF.

This clonotype was recorded many times. This sequence joins TRBV7-9 and TRBJ2-2; D is possibly TRBD1 (5 bases). This CDR3 is built from 16 residues. Per the germline V gene, CDR1 is SEHNR and CDR2 is FQNEAQ (reference sequence). V shed 3 bases and J shed 0 bases, with 11 bases lying between them. Here the CDR3 reads CASSFFTGSNTGELFF. CDR3 nucleotide sequence: TGTGCCAGCAGCTTTTTCACAGGATCGAACACCGGGGAGCTGTTTTTT.

This clonotype was detected only a few times. Its ends do not fully match the called genes, so a read error is possible. The rearrangement uses TRBV3-1 and TRBJ1-6; perhaps TRBD1 as D (5 bases). The CDR3 loop spans 13 amino acids. CDR1 and CDR2 from the germline V gene are LGHDT and YNNKEL (reference sequence). The CDR3 DNA reads TGTGCCAGCAGCCCCGACAGTAATTCACCCCTCAACTTT. Translated, it gives CASSPDSNSPLNF.

The table lists this clonotype with many counts. The rearrangement uses TRBV2 and TRBJ1-3; D gene uncertain. Germline V gene sequence: CDR1 SNHLY, CDR2 FYNNEI. V lost 6 bases to trimming and J lost 3 bases, with 9 bases between them. This CDR3 has 13 residues. CDR3 DNA: TGTGCCAGCAGGGTCCCGCATGGAAACACCATATATTTT. This codes for CASRVPHGNTIYF.

In this sample, this clonotype turned up a few times. The chain recombines TRBV20-1 with TRBJ2-5, with 8 bases lining up with TRBD2. V shed 6 bases and J 4 bases; nucleotides not matched to a gene: 13. Germline V gene sequence: CDR1 DFQATT, CDR2 SNEGSKA (reference sequence). The CDR3 contains 15 residues. In DNA form, the CDR3 reads TGCAGTGCCTATCCTCCGGGGGGGAGGAGAGAGACCCAGTACTTC. Its translation: CSAYPPGGRRETQYF.

This clonotype was seen ten or more times. V gene TRBV27 combines with J gene TRBJ2-1; perhaps TRBD2 as D (6 bases). Germline V gene data show CDR1 as MNHEY and CDR2 as SMNVEV (reference sequence). The CDR3 consists of 16 residues. The V end was cut by 2 bases, the J end by 4 bases, with 15 bases between. The CDR3 spells CASSLRRGTIYNEQFF. The CDR3 DNA sequence: TGTGCCAGCAGTTTACGGAGGGGAACTATTTACAATGAGCAGTTCTTC.

This clonotype showed up many times. This chain links TRBV7-2 with TRBJ1-1; no firm D call. This CDR3 region has 13 residues. CDR1 is SGHTA, CDR2 FQGNSA, per germline. With 4 bases removed from V and 7 bases from J, the gap between germline ends came to 13 bases. The CDR3 sequence: CASSSSLGFEAFF. In nucleotides, the CDR3 is TGTGCCAGCAGCTCCTCATTGGGATTTGAAGCTTTCTTT.